This TCR beta chain was observed in a study of cytomegalovirus exposure and HLA in healthy donors. The table came from immunoSEQ multiplex PCR; TCRdb's copy has only in-frame clones and leaves some out. The sample has some 150,000 clones, 94% seen once; the top ten hold 1.5% to 2%. This sequence was found in a man aged 18 to 35 in good health and CMV-seropositive. Sequencing was done on a sample of PBMCs.

The CDR3 here is CASSTGQGHGYTF. CDR3 coding DNA: TGTGCCAGCAGCACGGGACAGGGCCATGGCTACACCTTC. The chain couples TRBV28 to TRBJ1-2, with 9 bases aligning to TRBD1. In germline, CDR1 is MDHEN, CDR2 SYDVKM. The J segment lost 6 bases and the V segment lost 6 bases, leaving 5 bases of the junction unmatched. The CDR3 runs 13 residues.